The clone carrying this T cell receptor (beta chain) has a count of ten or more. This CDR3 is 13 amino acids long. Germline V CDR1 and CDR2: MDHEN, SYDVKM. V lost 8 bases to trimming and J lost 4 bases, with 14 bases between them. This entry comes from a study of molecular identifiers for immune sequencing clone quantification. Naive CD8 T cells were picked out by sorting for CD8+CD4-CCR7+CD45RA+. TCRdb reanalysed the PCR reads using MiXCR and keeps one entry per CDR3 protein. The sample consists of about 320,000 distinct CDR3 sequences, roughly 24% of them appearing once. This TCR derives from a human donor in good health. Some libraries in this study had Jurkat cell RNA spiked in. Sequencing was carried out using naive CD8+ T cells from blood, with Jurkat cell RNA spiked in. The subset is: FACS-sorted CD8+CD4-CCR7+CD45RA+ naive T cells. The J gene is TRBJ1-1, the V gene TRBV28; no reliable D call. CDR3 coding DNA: TGTGCCAGCTGGGAGGTCCGCGGCACTGAAGCTTTCTTT. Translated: CASWEVRGTEAFF. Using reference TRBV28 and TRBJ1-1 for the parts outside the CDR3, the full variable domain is DVKVTQSSRYLVKRTGEKVFLECVQDMDHENMFWYRQDPGLGLRLIYFSYDVKMKEKGDIPEGYSVSREKKERFSLILESASTNQTSMYLCASWEVRGTEAFFGQGTRLTVV.